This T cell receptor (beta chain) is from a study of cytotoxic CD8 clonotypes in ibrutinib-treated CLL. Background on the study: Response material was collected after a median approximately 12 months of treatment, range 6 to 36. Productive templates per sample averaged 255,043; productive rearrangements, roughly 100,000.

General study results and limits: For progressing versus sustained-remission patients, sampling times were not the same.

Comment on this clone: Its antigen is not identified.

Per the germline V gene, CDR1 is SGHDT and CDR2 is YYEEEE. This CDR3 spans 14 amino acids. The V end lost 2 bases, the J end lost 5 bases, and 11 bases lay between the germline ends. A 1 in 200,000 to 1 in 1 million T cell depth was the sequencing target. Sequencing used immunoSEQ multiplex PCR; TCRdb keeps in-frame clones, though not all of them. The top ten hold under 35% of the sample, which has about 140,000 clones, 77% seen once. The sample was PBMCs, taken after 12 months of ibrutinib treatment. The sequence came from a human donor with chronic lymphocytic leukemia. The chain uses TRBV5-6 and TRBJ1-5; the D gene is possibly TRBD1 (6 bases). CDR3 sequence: CASSFGRGYQPQHF. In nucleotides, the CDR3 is TGTGCCAGCAGCTTTGGCAGGGGCTATCAGCCCCAGCATTTT.